This TCR beta chain was observed in a study of blood T cell repertoires in COVID-19 (TCRdb year 2020). For the study in its entirety: Samples from collaborators originated in the United States, Italy and Spain and spanned both the acute and convalescent phases of COVID-19. The prospective study material was composed of cDNA or gDNA derived from T cells, B-cell-depleted T cells, or PBMCs. Subjects who had been exposed to COVID-19, were actively infected with it, or had recovered from it provided the deeply sampled blood TCRbeta repertoires that made up the dataset. The repertoires were released in a freely available public database intended as a resource for research on the immune response to SARS-CoV-2. Samples were obtained from the ongoing ImmuneRACE study (first 160 participants) and from 1,254 subjects provided by 6 global collaborators. Nearly every sample came with metadata listing a de-identified subject ID, COVID-19 status, age in years and sex. Where HLA class I and class II types were available, the types were taken from metadata supplied by the sample provider, not from assay-based typing.

V is clipped by 1 base and J by 2 bases, and the sequence between their germline boundaries is 12 bases long. Including the terminal cysteine and phenylalanine, the CDR3 comprises 15 residues. Only CDR3 DNA is held: 45 bases, read in frame from base 1. CDR1 and CDR2 are read off the germline V gene (reference sequence) as SGHNT and YYREEE. This clone has just one count. The specificity of this receptor is unknown. No base quality information exists; no much larger clone differs at one position. Collaborating institutions collected whole blood in K2EDTA tubes following their own protocols. For TCRbeta analysis, collaborators shipped samples as frozen whole blood, isolated PBMCs, or DNA extracted from either of those sample types. Beyond this particular receptor, the publication reports: Clinical and demographic metadata were provided uncurated, with the amount varying by source and participant.

TCRbeta CDR3 regions were amplified from genomic DNA by means of the immunoSEQ Assay, a bias-controlled multiplex PCR. From the authors' description of their analysis: Nucleated cell counts per sample were estimated from amplification of reference gene primers within the assay. To quantify the absolute abundance of each unique TCRbeta CDR3 rearrangement, sequence reads were collapsed and filtered. Productive Simpson clonality was computed per sample as the square root of Simpson's diversity index over productive rearrangements. As stored in TCRdb, this immuneACCESS dataset retains in-frame rearrangements with V and J assigned. A fraction of the clones does not appear; measured against another copy, unresolved V genes explain less than half of the discrepancy, and the remainder lacks a known reason. V and J calls and clone size are given by that table; D and trimming were obtained from the DNA. The sample table records more than 300,000 clones; 86% of these occur just once. The ten largest clonotypes hold about 1.7% of the sample.

The sample taken for sequencing was peripheral blood. The sequence came from a woman in her fifties or sixties with acute or convalescent COVID-19. This receptor chain uses TRBV5-4 and TRBJ2-5; TRBD2 might be the D gene, on 7 matching bases. In nucleotide form, the sequence is TGTGCCAGCAGCTTGTTCAGCGGGACACAAGAGACCCAGTACTTC. It translates to CASSLFSGTQETQYF.